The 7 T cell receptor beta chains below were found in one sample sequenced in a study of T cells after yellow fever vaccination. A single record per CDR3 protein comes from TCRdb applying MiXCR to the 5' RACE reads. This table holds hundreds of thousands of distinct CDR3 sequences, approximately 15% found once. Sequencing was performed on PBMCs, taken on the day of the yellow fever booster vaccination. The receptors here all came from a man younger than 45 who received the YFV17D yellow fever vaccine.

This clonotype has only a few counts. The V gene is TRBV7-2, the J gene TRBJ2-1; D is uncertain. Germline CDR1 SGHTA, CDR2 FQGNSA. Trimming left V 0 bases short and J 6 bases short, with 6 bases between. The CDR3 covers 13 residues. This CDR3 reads CASSLAVVNEQFF. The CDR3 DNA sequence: TGTGCCAGCAGCTTAGCTGTTGTCAATGAGCAGTTCTTC.

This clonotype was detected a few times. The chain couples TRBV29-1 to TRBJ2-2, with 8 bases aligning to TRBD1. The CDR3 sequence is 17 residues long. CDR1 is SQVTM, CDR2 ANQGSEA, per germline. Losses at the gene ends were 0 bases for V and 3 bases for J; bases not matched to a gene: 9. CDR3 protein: CSVEDPVGTGHTGELFF. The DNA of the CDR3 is TGCAGCGTTGAAGATCCAGTAGGGACAGGACACACCGGGGAGCTGTTTTTT.

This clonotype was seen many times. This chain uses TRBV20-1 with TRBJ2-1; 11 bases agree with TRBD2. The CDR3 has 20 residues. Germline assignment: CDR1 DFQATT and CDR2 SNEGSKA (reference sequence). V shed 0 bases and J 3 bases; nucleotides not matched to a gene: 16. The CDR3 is CSARDLLASGRSEGYNEQFF. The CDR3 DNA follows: TGCAGTGCTAGAGATCTGTTGGCTAGCGGGAGGTCAGAAGGCTACAATGAGCAGTTCTTC.

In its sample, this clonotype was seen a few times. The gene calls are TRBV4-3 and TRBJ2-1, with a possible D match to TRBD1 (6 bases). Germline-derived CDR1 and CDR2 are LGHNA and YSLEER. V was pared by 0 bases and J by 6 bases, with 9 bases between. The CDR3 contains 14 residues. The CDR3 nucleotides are TGCGCCAGCAGCCAAGATACAGGGTTCAATGAGCAGTTCTTC. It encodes CASSQDTGFNEQFF.

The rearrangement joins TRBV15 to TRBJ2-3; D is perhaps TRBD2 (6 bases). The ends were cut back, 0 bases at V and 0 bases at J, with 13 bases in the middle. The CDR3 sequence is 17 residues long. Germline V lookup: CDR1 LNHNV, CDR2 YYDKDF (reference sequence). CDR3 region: CATSRERGGRSTDTQYF. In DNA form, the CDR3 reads TGTGCCACCAGCAGAGAGCGGGGCGGCCGAAGCACAGATACGCAGTATTTT.

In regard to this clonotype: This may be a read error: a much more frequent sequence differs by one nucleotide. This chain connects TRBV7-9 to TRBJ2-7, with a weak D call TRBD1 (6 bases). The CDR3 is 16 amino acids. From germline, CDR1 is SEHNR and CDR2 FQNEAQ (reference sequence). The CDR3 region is CASSTRDGGASYELYF. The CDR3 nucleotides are TGTGCCAGCAGCACGCGAGATGGGGGCGCTTCCTACGAGCTGTACTTC.

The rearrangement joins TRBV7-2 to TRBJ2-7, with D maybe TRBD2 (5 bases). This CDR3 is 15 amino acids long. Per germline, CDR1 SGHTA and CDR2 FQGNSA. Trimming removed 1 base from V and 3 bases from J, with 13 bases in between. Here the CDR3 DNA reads TGTGCCAGCAGCTTAGGGTCCGGGGTCCTCTACGAGCAGTACTTC. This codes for CASSLGSGVLYEQYF.